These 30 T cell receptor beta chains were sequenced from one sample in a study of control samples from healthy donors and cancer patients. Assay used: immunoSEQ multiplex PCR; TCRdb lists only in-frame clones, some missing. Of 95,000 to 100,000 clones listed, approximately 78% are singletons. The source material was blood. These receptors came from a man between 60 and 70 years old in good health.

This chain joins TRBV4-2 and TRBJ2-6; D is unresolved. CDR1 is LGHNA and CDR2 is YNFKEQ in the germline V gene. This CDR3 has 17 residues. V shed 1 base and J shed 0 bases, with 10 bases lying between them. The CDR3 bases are TGTGCCAGCAGCCAAGCCTTCGCCCCCTCTGGGGCCAACGTCCTGACTTTC. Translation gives CASSQAFAPSGANVLTF.

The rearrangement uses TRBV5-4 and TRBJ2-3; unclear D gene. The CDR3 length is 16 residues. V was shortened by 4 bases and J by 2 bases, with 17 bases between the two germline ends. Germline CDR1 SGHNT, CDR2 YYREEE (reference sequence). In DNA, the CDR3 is TGTGCCAGCAGCGAACAATTCTCAGCAATCACAGATACGCAGTATTTT. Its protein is CASSEQFSAITDTQYF.

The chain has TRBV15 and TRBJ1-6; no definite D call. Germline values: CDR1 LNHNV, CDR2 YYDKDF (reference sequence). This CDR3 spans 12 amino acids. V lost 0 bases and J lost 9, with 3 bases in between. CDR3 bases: TGTGCCACCAGCAGAGATCTTTCACCCCTCCACTTT. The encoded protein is CATSRDLSPLHF.

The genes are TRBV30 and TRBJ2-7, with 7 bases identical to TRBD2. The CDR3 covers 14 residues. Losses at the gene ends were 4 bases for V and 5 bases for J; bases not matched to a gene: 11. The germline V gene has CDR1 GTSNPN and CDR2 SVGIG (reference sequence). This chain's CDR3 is CAWTPGAGANEQYF. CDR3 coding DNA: TGTGCCTGGACCCCTGGGGCGGGAGCAAACGAGCAGTACTTC.

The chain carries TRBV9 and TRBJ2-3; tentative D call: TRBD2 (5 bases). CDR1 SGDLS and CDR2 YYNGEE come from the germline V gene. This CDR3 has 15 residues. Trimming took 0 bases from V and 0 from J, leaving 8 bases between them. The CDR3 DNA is TGTGCCAGCAGCGTAGCTCGGACTAGCACAGATACGCAGTATTTT. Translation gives CASSVARTSTDTQYF.

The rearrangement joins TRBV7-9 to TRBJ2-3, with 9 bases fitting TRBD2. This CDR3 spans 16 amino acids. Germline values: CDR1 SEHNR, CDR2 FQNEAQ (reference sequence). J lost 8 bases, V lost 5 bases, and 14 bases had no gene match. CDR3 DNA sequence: TGTGCCAGCAGCCGAAGACTAGCGGTCCCTCTAGGTACGCAGTATTTT. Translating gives CASSRRLAVPLGTQYF.

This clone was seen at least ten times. The CDR3: CASTPDPGQGEEKLFF. CDR3 nucleotide sequence: TGTGCCAGCACCCCAGACCCGGGACAGGGGGAAGAAAAACTGTTTTTT. V gene TRBV2 combines with J gene TRBJ1-4; TRBD1 matches 11 bases. CDR1 is SNHLY and CDR2 is FYNNEI in the germline V gene. After removal of 7 bases from V and 8 bases from J, the junction contained 12 bases not matched to a gene. The CDR3 sequence is 16 residues long. Full variable domain (rest looked up from reference TRBV2 and TRBJ1-4): EPEVTQTPSHQVTQMGQEVILRCVPISNHLYFYWYRQILGQKVEFLVSFYNNEISEKSEIFDDQFSVERPDGSNFTLKIRSTKLEDSAMYFCASTPDPGQGEEKLFFGSGTQLSVL.

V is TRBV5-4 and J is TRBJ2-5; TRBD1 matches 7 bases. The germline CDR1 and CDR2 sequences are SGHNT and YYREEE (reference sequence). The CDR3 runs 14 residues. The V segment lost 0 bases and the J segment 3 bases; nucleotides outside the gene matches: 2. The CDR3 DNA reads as TGTGCCAGCAGCTTGGCCGGACAGGAAGAGACCCAGTACTTC. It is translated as CASSLAGQEETQYF.

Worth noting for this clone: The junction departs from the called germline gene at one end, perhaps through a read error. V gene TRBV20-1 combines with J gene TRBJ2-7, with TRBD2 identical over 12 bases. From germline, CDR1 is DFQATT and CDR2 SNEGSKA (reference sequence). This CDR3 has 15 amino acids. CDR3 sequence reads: CSASPSPVPGTSGSF. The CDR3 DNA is TGCAGTGCTAGTCCCTCCCCTGTGCCCGGGACTAGCGGGTCCTTC.

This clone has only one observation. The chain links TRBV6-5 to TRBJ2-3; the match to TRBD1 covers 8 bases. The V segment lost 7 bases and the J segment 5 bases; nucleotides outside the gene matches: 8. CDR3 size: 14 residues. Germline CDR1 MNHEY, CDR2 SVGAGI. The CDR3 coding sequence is TGTGCCAGCAATCAGGGGGCGTGGGTAGATACGCAGTATTTT. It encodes CASNQGAWVDTQYF.

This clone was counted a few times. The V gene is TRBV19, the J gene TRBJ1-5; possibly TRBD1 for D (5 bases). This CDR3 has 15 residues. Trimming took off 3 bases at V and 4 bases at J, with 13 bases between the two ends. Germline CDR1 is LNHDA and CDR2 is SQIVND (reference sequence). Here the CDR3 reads CASSIIGAGNQPQHF. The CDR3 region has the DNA TGTGCCAGTAGTATTATCGGGGCAGGGAATCAGCCCCAGCATTTT. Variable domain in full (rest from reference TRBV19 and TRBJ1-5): DGGITQSPKYLFRKEGQNVTLSCEQNLNHDAMYWYRQDPGQGLRLIYYSQIVNDFQKGDIAEGYSVSREKKESFPLTVTSAQKNPTAFYLCASSIIGAGNQPQHFGDGTRLSIL.

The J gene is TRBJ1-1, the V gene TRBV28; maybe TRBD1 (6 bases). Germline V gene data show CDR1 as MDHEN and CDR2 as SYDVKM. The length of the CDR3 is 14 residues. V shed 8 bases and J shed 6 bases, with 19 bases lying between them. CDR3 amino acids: CASLEGGLTPEAFF. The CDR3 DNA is TGTGCCAGCCTCGAGGGGGGACTCACTCCTGAAGCTTTCTTT.

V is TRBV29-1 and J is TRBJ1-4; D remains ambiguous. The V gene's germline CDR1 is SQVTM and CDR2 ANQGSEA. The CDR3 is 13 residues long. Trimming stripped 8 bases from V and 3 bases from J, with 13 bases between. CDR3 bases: TGCAGCACCACCGAGGCATCTAATGAAAAACTGTTTTTT. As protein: CSTTEASNEKLFF.

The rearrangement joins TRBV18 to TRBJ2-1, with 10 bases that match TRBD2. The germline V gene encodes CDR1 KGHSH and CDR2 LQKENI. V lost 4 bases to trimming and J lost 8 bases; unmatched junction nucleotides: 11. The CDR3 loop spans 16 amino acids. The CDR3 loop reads CASSLPASGSLHEQFF. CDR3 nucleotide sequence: TGTGCCAGCTCACTCCCCGCTAGCGGGAGTCTCCATGAGCAGTTCTTC.

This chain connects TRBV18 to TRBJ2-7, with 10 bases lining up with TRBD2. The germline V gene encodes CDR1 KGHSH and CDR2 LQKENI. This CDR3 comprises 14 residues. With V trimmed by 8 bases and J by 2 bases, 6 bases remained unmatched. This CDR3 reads CASKPSGGPYEQYF. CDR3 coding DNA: TGTGCCAGCAAGCCTAGCGGGGGCCCCTACGAGCAGTACTTC.

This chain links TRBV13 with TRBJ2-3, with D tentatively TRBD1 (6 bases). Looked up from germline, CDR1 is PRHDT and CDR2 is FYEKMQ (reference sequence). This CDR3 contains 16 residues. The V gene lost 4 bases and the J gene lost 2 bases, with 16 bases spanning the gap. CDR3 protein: CASSSLRDTDTDTQYF. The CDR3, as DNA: TGTGCCAGCAGCTCACTCCGGGACACAGACACAGATACGCAGTATTTT.

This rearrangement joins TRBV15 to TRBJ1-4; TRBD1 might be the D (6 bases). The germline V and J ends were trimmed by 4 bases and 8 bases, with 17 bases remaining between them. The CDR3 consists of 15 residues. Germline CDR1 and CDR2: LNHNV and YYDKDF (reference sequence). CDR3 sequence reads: CATSIAQGTGEKLFF. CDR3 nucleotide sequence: TGTGCCACCAGCATCGCACAGGGAACGGGAGAAAAACTGTTTTTT.

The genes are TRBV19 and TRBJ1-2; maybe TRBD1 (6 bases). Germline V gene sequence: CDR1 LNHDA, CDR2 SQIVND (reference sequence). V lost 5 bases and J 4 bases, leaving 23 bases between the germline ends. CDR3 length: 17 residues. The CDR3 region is CASSRAQGHETPYGYTF. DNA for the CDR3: TGTGCCAGTAGTCGGGCCCAGGGACACGAGACACCCTATGGCTACACCTTC.

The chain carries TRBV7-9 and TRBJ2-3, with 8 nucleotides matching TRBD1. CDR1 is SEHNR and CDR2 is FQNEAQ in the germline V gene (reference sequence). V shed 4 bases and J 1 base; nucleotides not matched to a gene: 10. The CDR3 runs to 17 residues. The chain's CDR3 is CASSSPVRGRGTDTQYF. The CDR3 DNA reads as TGTGCCAGCAGCTCACCGGTCAGGGGGCGAGGCACAGATACGCAGTATTTT.

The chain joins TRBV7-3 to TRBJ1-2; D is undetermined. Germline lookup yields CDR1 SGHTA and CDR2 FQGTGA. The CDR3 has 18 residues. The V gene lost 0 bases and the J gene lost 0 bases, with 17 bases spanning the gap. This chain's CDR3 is CASSLTPPDTGPNYGYTF. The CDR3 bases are TGTGCCAGCAGCTTAACCCCTCCCGACACCGGCCCTAACTATGGCTACACCTTC.

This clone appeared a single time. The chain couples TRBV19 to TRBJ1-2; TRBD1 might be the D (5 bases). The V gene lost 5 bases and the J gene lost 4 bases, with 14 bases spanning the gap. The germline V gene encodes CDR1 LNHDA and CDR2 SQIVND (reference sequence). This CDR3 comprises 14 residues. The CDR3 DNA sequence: TGTGCCAGTAGTCTTCGGGAGGGGAGCTATGGCTACACCTTC. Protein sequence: CASSLREGSYGYTF. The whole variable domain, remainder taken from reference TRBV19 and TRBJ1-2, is DGGITQSPKYLFRKEGQNVTLSCEQNLNHDAMYWYRQDPGQGLRLIYYSQIVNDFQKGDIAEGYSVSREKKESFPLTVTSAQKNPTAFYLCASSLREGSYGYTFGSGTRLTVV.

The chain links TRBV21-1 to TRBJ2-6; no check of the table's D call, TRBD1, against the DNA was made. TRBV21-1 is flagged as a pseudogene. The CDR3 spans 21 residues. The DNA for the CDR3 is TGTGCCAGCAGCAAAGCGCTATTACGGGACAGGGTACTCTCTGGGGCCAACGTCCTGACTTTC. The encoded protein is CASSKALLRDRVLSGANVLTF.

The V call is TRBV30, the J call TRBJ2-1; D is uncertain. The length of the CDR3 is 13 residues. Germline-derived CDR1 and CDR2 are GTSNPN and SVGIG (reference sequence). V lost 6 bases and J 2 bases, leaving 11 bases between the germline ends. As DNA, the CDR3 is TGTGCCTGTGAAGTTCGGCCCTACAATGAGCAGTTCTTC. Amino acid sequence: CACEVRPYNEQFF.

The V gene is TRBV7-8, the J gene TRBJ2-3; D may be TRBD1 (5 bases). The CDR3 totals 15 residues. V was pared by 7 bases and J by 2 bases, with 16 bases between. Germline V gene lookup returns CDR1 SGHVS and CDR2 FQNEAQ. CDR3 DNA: TGTGCCAGCATGAGACCCAGGGTACTCACAGATACGCAGTATTTT. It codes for CASMRPRVLTDTQYF. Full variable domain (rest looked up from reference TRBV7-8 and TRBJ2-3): GAGVSQSPRYKVAKRGQDVALRCDPISGHVSLFWYQQALGQGPEFLTYFQNEAQLDKSGLPSDRFFAERPEGSVSTLKIQRTQQEDSAVYLCASMRPRVLTDTQYFGPGTRLTVL.

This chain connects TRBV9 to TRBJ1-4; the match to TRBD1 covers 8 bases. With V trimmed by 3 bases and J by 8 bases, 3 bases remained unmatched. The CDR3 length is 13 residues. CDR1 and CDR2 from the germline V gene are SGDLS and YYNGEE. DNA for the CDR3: TGTGCCAGCAGCGGGACAGGGAAAGAAAAACTGTTTTTT. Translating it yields CASSGTGKEKLFF.

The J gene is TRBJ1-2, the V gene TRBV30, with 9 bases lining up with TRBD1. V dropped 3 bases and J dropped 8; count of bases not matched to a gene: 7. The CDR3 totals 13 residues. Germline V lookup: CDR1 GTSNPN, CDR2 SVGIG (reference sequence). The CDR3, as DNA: TGTGCCTGGAGCACGACAGGGGGGAAAGGCTACACCTTC. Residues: CAWSTTGGKGYTF.

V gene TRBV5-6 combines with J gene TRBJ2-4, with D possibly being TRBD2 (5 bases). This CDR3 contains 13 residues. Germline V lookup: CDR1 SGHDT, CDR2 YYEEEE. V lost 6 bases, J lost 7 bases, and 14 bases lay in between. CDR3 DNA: TGTGCCAGCATCTCTAGCCGGGCGAACATTCAGTACTTC. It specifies CASISSRANIQYF.

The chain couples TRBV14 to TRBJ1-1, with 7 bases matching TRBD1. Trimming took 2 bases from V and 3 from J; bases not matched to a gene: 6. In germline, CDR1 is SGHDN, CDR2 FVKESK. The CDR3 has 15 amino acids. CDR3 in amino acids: CASSQLTGYDTEAFF. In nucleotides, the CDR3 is TGTGCCAGCAGCCAATTGACAGGGTATGACACTGAAGCTTTCTTT. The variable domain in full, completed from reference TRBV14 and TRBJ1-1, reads EAGVTQFPSHSVIEKGQTVTLRCDPISGHDNLYWYRRVMGKEIKFLLHFVKESKQDESGMPNNRFLAERTGGTYSTLKVQPAELEDSGVYFCASSQLTGYDTEAFFGQGTRLTVV.

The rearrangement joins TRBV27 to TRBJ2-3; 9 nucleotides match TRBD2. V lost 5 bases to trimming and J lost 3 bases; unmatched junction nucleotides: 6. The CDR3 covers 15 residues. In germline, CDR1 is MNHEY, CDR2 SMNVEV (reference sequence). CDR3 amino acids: CASSLGAGGTDTQYF. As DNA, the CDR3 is TGTGCCAGCAGTCTCGGGGCGGGAGGGACAGATACGCAGTATTTT.

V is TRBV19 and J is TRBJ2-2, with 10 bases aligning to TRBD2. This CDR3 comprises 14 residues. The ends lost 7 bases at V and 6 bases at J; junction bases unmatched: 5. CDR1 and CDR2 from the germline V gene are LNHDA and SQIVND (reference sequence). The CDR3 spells CASKASGSAGELFF. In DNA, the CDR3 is TGTGCCAGTAAGGCTAGCGGGAGTGCCGGGGAGCTGTTTTTT.